One sample yielded the 7 T cell receptor beta chains listed below, sequenced in a study of T cell changes during pregnancy in multiple sclerosis. Measured with immunoSEQ multiplex PCR; TCRdb has only the in-frame clones, and not every one. The sample has 15,000 or so clones, 70% to 90% seen once. Specimen: CD8+ T cells from peripheral blood mononuclear cells, collected in the first trimester of pregnancy. The receptors derive from a female donor with multiple sclerosis, enrolled in a pregnancy study.

The chain employs TRBV5-4 and TRBJ1-2; D not resolved. The CDR3 extends over 14 amino acids. CDR1 is SGHNT, CDR2 YYREEE, per germline (reference sequence). V was shortened by 2 bases and J by 0 bases, with 8 bases between the two germline ends. CDR3 sequence (DNA): TGTGCCAGCAGCTTTGGGCAGTCTAACTATGGCTACACCTTC. The encoded protein is CASSFGQSNYGYTF. Supplemented by reference TRBV5-4 and TRBJ1-2, the full variable domain reads ETGVTQSPTHLIKTRGQQVTLRCSSQSGHNTVSWYQQALGQGPQFIFQYYREEENGRGNFPPRFSGLQFPNYSSELNVNALELDDSALYLCASSFGQSNYGYTFGSGTRLTVV.

The CDR3 loop reads CASKIGLAGYNEQYF. CDR3 bases: TGTGCCAGCAAAATTGGACTAGCGGGGTACAACGAGCAGTACTTC. The chain carries TRBV27 and TRBJ2-7, with 12 nucleotides matching TRBD2. Germline lookup yields CDR1 MNHEY and CDR2 SMNVEV (reference sequence). The CDR3 runs to 15 residues. The ends lost 7 bases at V and 5 bases at J; junction bases unmatched: 9.

The rearrangement joins TRBV5-4 to TRBJ2-2, with 9 bases matching TRBD2. The CDR3 has 16 amino acids. The J segment lost 4 bases and the V segment lost 2 bases, leaving 6 bases of the junction unmatched. CDR1 and CDR2 from the germline V gene are SGHNT and YYREEE (reference sequence). The CDR3 sequence: CASSFSAGGATGELFF. The CDR3 bases are TGTGCCAGCAGCTTCTCAGCGGGAGGTGCCACCGGGGAGCTGTTTTTT. Drawing the rest from reference TRBV5-4 and TRBJ2-2, the complete variable domain is ETGVTQSPTHLIKTRGQQVTLRCSSQSGHNTVSWYQQALGQGPQFIFQYYREEENGRGNFPPRFSGLQFPNYSSELNVNALELDDSALYLCASSFSAGGATGELFFGEGSRLTVL.

This clone is judged medium-sized (0.01 to 0.1%). The chain recombines TRBV5-1 with TRBJ1-5; a weak D match, TRBD1 (5 bases). The CDR3 sequence is 13 residues long. V lost 4 bases and J 7 bases, leaving 12 bases between the germline ends. The germline V gene has CDR1 SGHRS and CDR2 YFSETQ. CDR3 nucleotide sequence: TGCGCCAGCAGCGTAGGCGGGGACCAGCCCCAGCATTTT. Protein: CASSVGGDQPQHF.

The V gene is TRBV7-6, the J gene TRBJ2-5; 12 nucleotides line up with TRBD2. Germline-derived CDR1 and CDR2 are SGHVS and FNYEAQ. The CDR3 extends over 18 amino acids. V lost 2 bases and J lost 0; bases outside the gene matches: 7. Written as DNA, the CDR3 is TGTGCCAGCAGCTTATTACTAGCGGGGGGACCCTACCAAGAGACCCAGTACTTC. Translation gives CASSLLLAGGPYQETQYF.

The chain employs TRBV27 and TRBJ1-1, with 8 bases lining up with TRBD1. With V trimmed by 6 bases and J by 6 bases, 12 bases remained unmatched. The CDR3 is 15 amino acids. The germline gives CDR1 MNHEY, CDR2 SMNVEV (reference sequence). The CDR3 spells CASRGTGVVYPEAFF. CDR3 DNA sequence: TGTGCCAGCAGAGGGACAGGAGTAGTTTACCCTGAAGCTTTCTTT.

This clone has a single count. J is TRBJ2-3 and V is TRBV14; 9 bases agree with TRBD2. This CDR3 has 16 residues. CDR1 is SGHDN, CDR2 FVKESK, per germline. Losses at the gene ends were 1 base for V and 5 bases for J; bases not matched to a gene: 7. CDR3 residues: CASSQGALAGRDTQYF. As DNA, the CDR3 is TGTGCCAGCAGCCAAGGAGCCCTAGCGGGACGAGATACGCAGTATTTT.